The 32 T cell receptor beta chains reported below all come from one sample, sequenced in a study of blood T cell repertoires in COVID-19. Some clones are missing from TCRdb's copy, which holds only in-frame ones; the method was immunoSEQ multiplex PCR. The sample holds approximately 160,000 clones; approximately 85% are singletons and the top ten take about 8%. Sequencing was carried out using peripheral blood. All receptors come from a middle-aged man who had recovered from COVID-19.

The chain carries TRBV5-4 and TRBJ1-2, with D possibly being TRBD1 (6 bases). The CDR3 consists of 15 residues. CDR1 and CDR2 (germline): SGHNT, YYREEE (reference sequence). Trimming shortened V by 5 bases and J by 4 bases, and 18 bases separated the two germline ends. The CDR3 spells CASSTLDGGGYGYTF. Written as DNA, the CDR3 is TGTGCCAGCAGTACTTTGGATGGGGGCGGCTATGGCTACACCTTC.

The rearrangement joins TRBV9 to TRBJ1-3, with TRBD1 matching 7 bases. The ends lost 4 bases at V and 4 bases at J; junction bases unmatched: 11. Germline V gene sequence: CDR1 SGDLS, CDR2 YYNGEE. The CDR3 has 16 amino acids. DNA for the CDR3: TGTGCCAGCAGCCCCCGGAACCGGGACAGCGGAAACACCATATATTTT. It translates to CASSPRNRDSGNTIYF. Full variable domain (remainder filled in from reference TRBV9 and TRBJ1-3): DSGVTQTPKHLITATGQRVTLRCSPRSGDLSVYWYQQSLDQGLQFLIQYYNGEERAKGNILERFSAQQFPDLHSELNLSSLELGDSALYFCASSPRNRDSGNTIYFGEGSWLTVV.

The CDR3 here is CASSQGRGQGGETEAFF. DNA for the CDR3: TGTGCCAGCAGCCAAGGTAGGGGACAGGGAGGAGAGACTGAAGCTTTCTTT. The chain links TRBV3-1 (or the pseudogene TRBV3-2) to TRBJ1-1; 9 bases fit TRBD1. Trimming removed 1 base from V and 5 bases from J; junction bases left unmatched: 11. CDR1 and CDR2 (germline): LGHDT, YNNKEL (reference sequence). The CDR3 totals 17 residues.

The V gene is TRBV6-5, the J gene TRBJ2-7; 9 bases agree with TRBD2. The CDR3 runs 15 residues. The trim removed 4 bases at V and 5 bases at J, leaving 9 bases unmatched. Germline CDR1 is MNHEY and CDR2 is SVGAGI. CDR3 region: CASSSGGGGKDEQYF. CDR3 nucleotides: TGTGCCAGCAGTTCCGGCGGGGGGGGTAAAGACGAGCAGTACTTC.

This clone has a handful of counts. The rearrangement links TRBV12-3 or TRBV12-4 to TRBJ2-2; 11 nucleotides agree with TRBD2. The V segment lost 10 bases and the J segment 4 bases; nucleotides outside the gene matches: 2. The CDR3 has 13 residues. CDR3 DNA sequence: TGTGCCACCGGACTAGCGGGCACCGGGGAGCTGTTTTTT. Protein sequence: CATGLAGTGELFF.

This clone was seen a handful of times. As DNA, the CDR3 is TGTGCCAGCAGGCCTACTAGCGGGGGGCTCACCGGGGAGCTGTTTTTT. Translated: CASRPTSGGLTGELFF. The chain combines TRBV2 with TRBJ2-2, with 12 bases matching TRBD2. Germline CDR1 and CDR2: SNHLY and FYNNEI. The CDR3 spans 16 residues. Trimming removed 6 bases from V and 4 bases from J; junction bases left unmatched: 6.

The CDR3 sequence: CASSPPTDNEQFF. The CDR3, as DNA: TGTGCCAGCAGTCCCCCGACAGACAATGAGCAGTTCTTC. The rearrangement uses TRBV6-5 and TRBJ2-1, with a tentative D call TRBD1 (5 bases). The CDR3 sequence is 13 residues long. Germline V CDR1 and CDR2: MNHEY, SVGAGI. Trimming left V 5 bases short and J 5 bases short, with 10 bases between.

The rearrangement joins TRBV19 to TRBJ2-2; TRBD2 matches at 13 bases. The CDR3 has 15 residues. J lost 4 bases, V lost 6 bases, and 2 bases had no gene match. Germline CDR1 and CDR2: LNHDA and SQIVND (reference sequence). CDR3: CASRRLAGGTGELFF. CDR3 bases: TGTGCCAGTAGAAGACTAGCGGGAGGCACCGGGGAGCTGTTTTTT.

This sequence joins TRBV14 and TRBJ2-3; TRBD1 agrees at 9 bases. Trimming took 3 bases from V and 3 from J; bases not matched to a gene: 7. Germline lookup yields CDR1 SGHDN and CDR2 FVKESK. CDR3 length: 16 amino acids. The CDR3, as DNA: TGTGCCAGCAGCCAGGCCGGGACAGGGTTTACAGATACGCAGTATTTT. Translating it yields CASSQAGTGFTDTQYF. The full variable domain, rest sourced from reference TRBV14 and TRBJ2-3, is EAGVTQFPSHSVIEKGQTVTLRCDPISGHDNLYWYRRVMGKEIKFLLHFVKESKQDESGMPNNRFLAERTGGTYSTLKVQPAELEDSGVYFCASSQAGTGFTDTQYFGPGTRLTVL.

This chain connects TRBV28 to TRBJ2-3; the match to TRBD1 covers 7 bases. Per germline, CDR1 MDHEN and CDR2 SYDVKM. The CDR3 spans 15 residues. V shed 6 bases, J shed 2 bases, and the junction held 8 bases outside the gene matches. The CDR3 sequence: CASRPSDRFTDTQYF. Written as DNA, the CDR3 is TGTGCCAGCAGACCCTCGGACAGGTTCACAGATACGCAGTATTTT.

V is TRBV28 and J is TRBJ1-2; maybe TRBD1 (6 bases). This CDR3 comprises 13 residues. Germline CDR1 reads MDHEN; CDR2 reads SYDVKM. Trimming stripped 6 bases from V and 7 bases from J, with 15 bases between. The CDR3 reads CASRETGFGGYTF. CDR3 nucleotides: TGTGCCAGCAGGGAAACAGGGTTCGGTGGCTACACCTTC.

In its sample, this clone was seen a few times. The rearrangement joins TRBV7-3 to TRBJ1-2; TRBD1 aligns across 7 bases. The CDR3 extends over 14 amino acids. With V trimmed by 5 bases and J by 7 bases, 10 bases remained unmatched. Germline-derived CDR1 and CDR2 are SGHTA and FQGTGA. In DNA form, the CDR3 reads TGTGCCAGCAGCCCTCGGGGGCAGGGGGGTGGCTACACCTTC. This gives the protein CASSPRGQGGGYTF.

This clone was counted only a few times. The CDR3 region has the DNA TGTGCCACCAGTGGCGGAGGTGTAGCGGGAGAGATGCAGTACTTC. Its protein product is CATSGGGVAGEMQYF. V gene TRBV24-1 combines with J gene TRBJ2-7, with 9 bases matching TRBD2. The CDR3 consists of 15 residues. Germline V lookup: CDR1 KGHDR, CDR2 SFDVKD. V lost 5 bases, J lost 9 bases, and 13 bases stayed unmatched.

In its sample, this clone was seen a few times. The V and J genes are TRBV27 and TRBJ1-6; 7 nucleotides align to TRBD1. The CDR3 has 15 residues. V gave up 0 bases and J gave up 11 bases; unmatched junction bases: 7. The germline CDR1 and CDR2 sequences are MNHEY and SMNVEV (reference sequence). The CDR3 sequence is CASSLSGTASTPLHF. DNA of the CDR3: TGTGCCAGCAGTTTATCCGGGACAGCCTCAACACCCCTCCACTTT.

This chain joins TRBV7-9 and TRBJ2-7, with 8 bases that match TRBD2. The V gene's germline CDR1 is SEHNR and CDR2 FQNEAQ (reference sequence). The CDR3 has 15 residues. The J segment lost 3 bases and the V segment lost 1 base, leaving 5 bases of the junction unmatched. The CDR3 DNA follows: TGTGCCAGCAGCTTAGTAGCGGGGCCCGACTACGAGCAGTACTTC. The encoded protein is CASSLVAGPDYEQYF.

This chain connects TRBV2 to TRBJ2-3; D perhaps matches TRBD1 (6 bases). Germline CDR1 is SNHLY and CDR2 is FYNNEI. CDR3 length equals 15 residues. Trimming removed 7 bases at V and 0 bases at J, with 14 bases between. CDR3 DNA: TGTGCCAGCATGCCACAGGGAACTAGCACAGATACGCAGTATTTT. It codes for CASMPQGTSTDTQYF. Complete variable domain (other parts from reference TRBV2 and TRBJ2-3): EPEVTQTPSHQVTQMGQEVILRCVPISNHLYFYWYRQILGQKVEFLVSFYNNEISEKSEIFDDQFSVERPDGSNFTLKIRSTKLEDSAMYFCASMPQGTSTDTQYFGPGTRLTVL.

V and J are TRBV28 and TRBJ1-2; TRBD1 might be the D (6 bases). In germline, CDR1 is MDHEN, CDR2 SYDVKM. The germline V and J ends were trimmed by 5 bases and 0 bases, with 16 bases remaining between them. The length of the CDR3 is 16 residues. CDR3 in amino acids: CASSTYGQISNYGYTF. CDR3 DNA sequence: TGTGCCAGCAGTACGTACGGACAGATCTCTAACTATGGCTACACCTTC.

V gene TRBV9 combines with J gene TRBJ2-1; 9 nucleotides line up with TRBD2. The CDR3 is made up of 16 amino acids. Per the germline V gene, CDR1 is SGDLS and CDR2 is YYNGEE. Trimming took 4 bases from V and 1 from J; bases not matched to a gene: 6. CDR3 coding DNA: TGTGCCAGCAGCAGCCGCGGGGGGGCGTCCTACAATGAGCAGTTCTTC. Protein: CASSSRGGASYNEQFF. Combining the CDR3 with reference TRBV9 and TRBJ2-1 gives the whole variable domain DSGVTQTPKHLITATGQRVTLRCSPRSGDLSVYWYQQSLDQGLQFLIQYYNGEERAKGNILERFSAQQFPDLHSELNLSSLELGDSALYFCASSSRGGASYNEQFFGPGTRLTVL.

A word on this clone: Other nucleotide sequences from this sample produce the same CDR3. The rearrangement links TRBV9 to TRBJ2-1; 8 bases line up with TRBD2. The CDR3 loop spans 15 amino acids. CDR1 and CDR2 from the germline V gene are SGDLS and YYNGEE. V lost 0 bases, J lost 6 bases, and 5 bases stayed unmatched. The CDR3 DNA sequence: TGTGCCAGCAGCGTAGAAGCAAGCGGGAGCAATGAGCAGTTCTTC. It is translated as CASSVEASGSNEQFF.

The chain uses TRBV7-2 and TRBJ2-2, with D possibly TRBD1 on 6 matching bases. Germline CDR1 SGHTA, CDR2 FQGNSA. The CDR3 loop spans 16 amino acids. The V end was cut by 4 bases, the J end by 0 bases, with 12 bases between. Here the CDR3 reads CASSSRQATNTGELFF. CDR3 nucleotide sequence: TGTGCCAGCAGCTCTCGACAGGCAACGAACACCGGGGAGCTGTTTTTT.

This sequence joins TRBV2 and TRBJ1-4; 7 bases fit TRBD1. CDR3 length: 14 residues. Germline CDR1 reads SNHLY; CDR2 reads FYNNEI. The V segment lost 7 bases and the J segment 5 bases; nucleotides outside the gene matches: 7. The CDR3 nucleotides read TGTGCCAGCAACCCGGACAGGAACAATGAAAAACTGTTTTTT. It yields the protein CASNPDRNNEKLFF.

This clone has a count of ten or more. The chain couples TRBV7-4 to TRBJ1-5, with TRBD1 as a possible D gene (6 bases). Per germline, CDR1 SGHVT and CDR2 SQSDAQ. The CDR3 consists of 19 residues. Trimming took 3 bases from V and 3 from J, leaving 24 bases between them. CDR3 bases: TGTGCCAGCAGCTTCCAAACGTTACGACAGGATGAATCCAATCAGCCCCAGCATTTT. Translating gives CASSFQTLRQDESNQPQHF.

In DNA form, the CDR3 reads TGCGCCAGCAGCTTGGGAGCGGGGCGAATGACTAGCGGGATGGAGACCCAGTACTTC. Translating gives CASSLGAGRMTSGMETQYF. This chain uses TRBV5-1 with TRBJ2-5; TRBD2 agrees at 11 bases. The germline CDR1 and CDR2 sequences are SGHRS and YFSETQ. Trimming took 0 bases from V and 5 from J; bases not matched to a gene: 15. The CDR3 length is 19 residues.

The chain uses TRBV4-2 and TRBJ1-5; TRBD1 might be the D (6 bases). This CDR3 is built from 18 residues. V lost 7 bases, J lost 0 bases, and 22 bases lay in between. Germline CDR1 and CDR2: LGHNA and YNFKEQ. As DNA, the CDR3 is TGTGCCAGCACACCCGGGAGCATCGGGGGGCATAGCAATCAGCCCCAGCATTTT. Protein product: CASTPGSIGGHSNQPQHF.

This clone was counted only a few times. The genes are TRBV5-6 and TRBJ1-6, with D possibly being TRBD1 (5 bases). The CDR3 extends over 15 amino acids. Germline V lookup: CDR1 SGHDT, CDR2 YYEEEE. Trimming shortened V by 2 bases and J by 10 bases, and 16 bases separated the two germline ends. CDR3 loop: CASSFSWQGGSPLHF. In nucleotides, the CDR3 is TGTGCCAGCAGCTTTTCCTGGCAGGGTGGATCACCCCTCCACTTT.

The CDR3 coding sequence is TGTGCCAGCAGCCAGCAGGGATCCTCTGGGGCCAACGTCCTGACTTTC. Translating gives CASSQQGSSGANVLTF. The chain recombines TRBV4-2 with TRBJ2-6, with a weak D call TRBD1 (5 bases). Looked up from germline, CDR1 is LGHNA and CDR2 is YNFKEQ. V was trimmed by 3 bases and J by 0 bases, leaving 9 bases between them. There are 16 residues in the CDR3.

The table lists this clone with a count of one. The chain couples TRBV10-2 to TRBJ2-1; a weak D match, TRBD1 (6 bases). In germline, CDR1 is WSHSY, CDR2 SAAADI. Trimming pared 6 bases from V and 6 bases from J, leaving 15 bases between. The CDR3 consists of 14 residues. This CDR3 reads CASRTPTGLNEQFF. CDR3 nucleotides: TGCGCCAGCAGGACCCCGACAGGACTCAATGAGCAGTTCTTC.

J is TRBJ1-5 and V is TRBV19; the D is unclear. The CDR3 consists of 15 residues. CDR1 is LNHDA, CDR2 SQIVND, per germline (reference sequence). V was trimmed by 8 bases and J by 0 bases, leaving 14 bases between them. The CDR3 DNA sequence: TGTGCCAGTTCCGATTTGCAGTTTAGCAATCAGCCCCAGCATTTT. Translated: CASSDLQFSNQPQHF.

The J gene is TRBJ2-5, the V gene TRBV18; 7 bases map to TRBD1. This CDR3 has 14 residues. With V trimmed by 0 bases and J by 5 bases, 3 bases remained unmatched. Germline V gene data show CDR1 as KGHSH and CDR2 as LQKENI. In DNA, the CDR3 is TGTGCCAGCTCACCACCGACAGGGCGGGAGACCCAGTACTTC. This translates into CASSPPTGRETQYF.

A single count supports this clone. The chain uses TRBV2 and TRBJ2-3; 8 nucleotides align to TRBD2. Germline V gene data show CDR1 as SNHLY and CDR2 as FYNNEI. The CDR3 sequence is 13 residues long. V lost 10 bases and J lost 1; bases outside the gene matches: 4. This CDR3 is CATPGLGTDTQYF. In DNA form, the CDR3 reads TGTGCCACCCCGGGACTAGGCACAGATACGCAGTATTTT.

The V call is TRBV6-2 or TRBV6-3, the J call TRBJ2-7; D is perhaps TRBD2 (6 bases). Trimming removed 7 bases at V and 2 bases at J, with 21 bases between. The CDR3 loop spans 16 amino acids. Germline lookup yields CDR1 MNHEY and CDR2 SVGEGT. The CDR3 sequence: CASIPSQRLGAYEQYF. The CDR3 DNA follows: TGTGCCAGCATCCCGTCACAACGACTAGGGGCCTACGAGCAGTACTTC.

This clone was detected once. The chain couples TRBV4-2 to TRBJ1-1; no definite D call. The CDR3 totals 14 residues. Germline V gene sequence: CDR1 LGHNA, CDR2 YNFKEQ. V shed 4 bases and J shed 1 base, with 10 bases lying between them. The chain's CDR3 is CASSLSGGNTEAFF. The DNA of the CDR3 is TGTGCCAGCAGCCTAAGCGGAGGGAACACTGAAGCTTTCTTT.